Described below is a single T cell receptor beta chain sequence and its context. Its antigen is unknown. The data originate from a study of CD8+CD57+ T cells in acquired aplastic anemia. About the research overall: Sorted cells (CD4+ and CD8+) yielded DNA amounts that averaged about 3.1 ug.

TCR beta VDJ and CDR3 profiling used genomic DNA as template. TCRdb recomputed calls from the reads with MiXCR, one row per CDR3 protein. The sample records roughly 180,000 distinct CDR3 sequences, less than 50% being singletons. Per germline, CDR1 SGHRS and CDR2 YFSETQ. With 0 bases removed from V and 2 bases from J, the gap between germline ends came to 9 bases. This CDR3 comprises 14 residues. Flow cytometry had shown expanded CD8+CD57+ cells in the patients chosen for sequencing. Patients were untreated when blood was sampled. Regarding the study as a whole: Patients and controls shared just under 30 CD8+ CDR3 sequences, highly expressed in patients. Patients and controls were not found to differ significantly in CD8+ Simpson's diversity.

The sample consisted of sorted CD4+, CD8+, or CD8+CD57+ T cells (not recorded which) from PBMCs. The rearrangement uses TRBV5-1 and TRBJ2-7; D gene ambiguous. This TCR derives from a human donor with aplastic anemia. The CDR3 bases are TGCGCCAGCAGCTTGGAGGGCAGAGCCTACGAGCAGTACTTC. Translating it yields CASSLEGRAYEQYF.